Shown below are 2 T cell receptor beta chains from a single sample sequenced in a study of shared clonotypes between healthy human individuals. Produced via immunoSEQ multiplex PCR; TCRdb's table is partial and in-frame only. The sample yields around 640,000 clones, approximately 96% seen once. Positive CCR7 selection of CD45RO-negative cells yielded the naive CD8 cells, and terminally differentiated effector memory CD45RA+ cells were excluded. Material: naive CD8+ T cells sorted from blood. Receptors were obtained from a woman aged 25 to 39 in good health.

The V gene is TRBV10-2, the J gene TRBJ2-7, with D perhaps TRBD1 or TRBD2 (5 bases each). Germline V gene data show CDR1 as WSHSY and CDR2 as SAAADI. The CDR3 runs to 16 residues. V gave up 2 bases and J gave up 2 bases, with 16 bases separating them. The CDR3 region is CASSESVGTSAYEQYF. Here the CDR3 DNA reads TGCGCCAGCAGTGAGAGCGTTGGGACGTCCGCCTACGAGCAGTACTTC.

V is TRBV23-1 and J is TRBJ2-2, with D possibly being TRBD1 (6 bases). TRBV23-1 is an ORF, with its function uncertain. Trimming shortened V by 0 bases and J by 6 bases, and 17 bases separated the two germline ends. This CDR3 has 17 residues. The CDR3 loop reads CASSQSWGLLFAGELFF. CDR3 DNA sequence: TGCGCCAGCAGTCAATCGTGGGGGCTTTTGTTCGCCGGGGAGCTGTTTTTT.